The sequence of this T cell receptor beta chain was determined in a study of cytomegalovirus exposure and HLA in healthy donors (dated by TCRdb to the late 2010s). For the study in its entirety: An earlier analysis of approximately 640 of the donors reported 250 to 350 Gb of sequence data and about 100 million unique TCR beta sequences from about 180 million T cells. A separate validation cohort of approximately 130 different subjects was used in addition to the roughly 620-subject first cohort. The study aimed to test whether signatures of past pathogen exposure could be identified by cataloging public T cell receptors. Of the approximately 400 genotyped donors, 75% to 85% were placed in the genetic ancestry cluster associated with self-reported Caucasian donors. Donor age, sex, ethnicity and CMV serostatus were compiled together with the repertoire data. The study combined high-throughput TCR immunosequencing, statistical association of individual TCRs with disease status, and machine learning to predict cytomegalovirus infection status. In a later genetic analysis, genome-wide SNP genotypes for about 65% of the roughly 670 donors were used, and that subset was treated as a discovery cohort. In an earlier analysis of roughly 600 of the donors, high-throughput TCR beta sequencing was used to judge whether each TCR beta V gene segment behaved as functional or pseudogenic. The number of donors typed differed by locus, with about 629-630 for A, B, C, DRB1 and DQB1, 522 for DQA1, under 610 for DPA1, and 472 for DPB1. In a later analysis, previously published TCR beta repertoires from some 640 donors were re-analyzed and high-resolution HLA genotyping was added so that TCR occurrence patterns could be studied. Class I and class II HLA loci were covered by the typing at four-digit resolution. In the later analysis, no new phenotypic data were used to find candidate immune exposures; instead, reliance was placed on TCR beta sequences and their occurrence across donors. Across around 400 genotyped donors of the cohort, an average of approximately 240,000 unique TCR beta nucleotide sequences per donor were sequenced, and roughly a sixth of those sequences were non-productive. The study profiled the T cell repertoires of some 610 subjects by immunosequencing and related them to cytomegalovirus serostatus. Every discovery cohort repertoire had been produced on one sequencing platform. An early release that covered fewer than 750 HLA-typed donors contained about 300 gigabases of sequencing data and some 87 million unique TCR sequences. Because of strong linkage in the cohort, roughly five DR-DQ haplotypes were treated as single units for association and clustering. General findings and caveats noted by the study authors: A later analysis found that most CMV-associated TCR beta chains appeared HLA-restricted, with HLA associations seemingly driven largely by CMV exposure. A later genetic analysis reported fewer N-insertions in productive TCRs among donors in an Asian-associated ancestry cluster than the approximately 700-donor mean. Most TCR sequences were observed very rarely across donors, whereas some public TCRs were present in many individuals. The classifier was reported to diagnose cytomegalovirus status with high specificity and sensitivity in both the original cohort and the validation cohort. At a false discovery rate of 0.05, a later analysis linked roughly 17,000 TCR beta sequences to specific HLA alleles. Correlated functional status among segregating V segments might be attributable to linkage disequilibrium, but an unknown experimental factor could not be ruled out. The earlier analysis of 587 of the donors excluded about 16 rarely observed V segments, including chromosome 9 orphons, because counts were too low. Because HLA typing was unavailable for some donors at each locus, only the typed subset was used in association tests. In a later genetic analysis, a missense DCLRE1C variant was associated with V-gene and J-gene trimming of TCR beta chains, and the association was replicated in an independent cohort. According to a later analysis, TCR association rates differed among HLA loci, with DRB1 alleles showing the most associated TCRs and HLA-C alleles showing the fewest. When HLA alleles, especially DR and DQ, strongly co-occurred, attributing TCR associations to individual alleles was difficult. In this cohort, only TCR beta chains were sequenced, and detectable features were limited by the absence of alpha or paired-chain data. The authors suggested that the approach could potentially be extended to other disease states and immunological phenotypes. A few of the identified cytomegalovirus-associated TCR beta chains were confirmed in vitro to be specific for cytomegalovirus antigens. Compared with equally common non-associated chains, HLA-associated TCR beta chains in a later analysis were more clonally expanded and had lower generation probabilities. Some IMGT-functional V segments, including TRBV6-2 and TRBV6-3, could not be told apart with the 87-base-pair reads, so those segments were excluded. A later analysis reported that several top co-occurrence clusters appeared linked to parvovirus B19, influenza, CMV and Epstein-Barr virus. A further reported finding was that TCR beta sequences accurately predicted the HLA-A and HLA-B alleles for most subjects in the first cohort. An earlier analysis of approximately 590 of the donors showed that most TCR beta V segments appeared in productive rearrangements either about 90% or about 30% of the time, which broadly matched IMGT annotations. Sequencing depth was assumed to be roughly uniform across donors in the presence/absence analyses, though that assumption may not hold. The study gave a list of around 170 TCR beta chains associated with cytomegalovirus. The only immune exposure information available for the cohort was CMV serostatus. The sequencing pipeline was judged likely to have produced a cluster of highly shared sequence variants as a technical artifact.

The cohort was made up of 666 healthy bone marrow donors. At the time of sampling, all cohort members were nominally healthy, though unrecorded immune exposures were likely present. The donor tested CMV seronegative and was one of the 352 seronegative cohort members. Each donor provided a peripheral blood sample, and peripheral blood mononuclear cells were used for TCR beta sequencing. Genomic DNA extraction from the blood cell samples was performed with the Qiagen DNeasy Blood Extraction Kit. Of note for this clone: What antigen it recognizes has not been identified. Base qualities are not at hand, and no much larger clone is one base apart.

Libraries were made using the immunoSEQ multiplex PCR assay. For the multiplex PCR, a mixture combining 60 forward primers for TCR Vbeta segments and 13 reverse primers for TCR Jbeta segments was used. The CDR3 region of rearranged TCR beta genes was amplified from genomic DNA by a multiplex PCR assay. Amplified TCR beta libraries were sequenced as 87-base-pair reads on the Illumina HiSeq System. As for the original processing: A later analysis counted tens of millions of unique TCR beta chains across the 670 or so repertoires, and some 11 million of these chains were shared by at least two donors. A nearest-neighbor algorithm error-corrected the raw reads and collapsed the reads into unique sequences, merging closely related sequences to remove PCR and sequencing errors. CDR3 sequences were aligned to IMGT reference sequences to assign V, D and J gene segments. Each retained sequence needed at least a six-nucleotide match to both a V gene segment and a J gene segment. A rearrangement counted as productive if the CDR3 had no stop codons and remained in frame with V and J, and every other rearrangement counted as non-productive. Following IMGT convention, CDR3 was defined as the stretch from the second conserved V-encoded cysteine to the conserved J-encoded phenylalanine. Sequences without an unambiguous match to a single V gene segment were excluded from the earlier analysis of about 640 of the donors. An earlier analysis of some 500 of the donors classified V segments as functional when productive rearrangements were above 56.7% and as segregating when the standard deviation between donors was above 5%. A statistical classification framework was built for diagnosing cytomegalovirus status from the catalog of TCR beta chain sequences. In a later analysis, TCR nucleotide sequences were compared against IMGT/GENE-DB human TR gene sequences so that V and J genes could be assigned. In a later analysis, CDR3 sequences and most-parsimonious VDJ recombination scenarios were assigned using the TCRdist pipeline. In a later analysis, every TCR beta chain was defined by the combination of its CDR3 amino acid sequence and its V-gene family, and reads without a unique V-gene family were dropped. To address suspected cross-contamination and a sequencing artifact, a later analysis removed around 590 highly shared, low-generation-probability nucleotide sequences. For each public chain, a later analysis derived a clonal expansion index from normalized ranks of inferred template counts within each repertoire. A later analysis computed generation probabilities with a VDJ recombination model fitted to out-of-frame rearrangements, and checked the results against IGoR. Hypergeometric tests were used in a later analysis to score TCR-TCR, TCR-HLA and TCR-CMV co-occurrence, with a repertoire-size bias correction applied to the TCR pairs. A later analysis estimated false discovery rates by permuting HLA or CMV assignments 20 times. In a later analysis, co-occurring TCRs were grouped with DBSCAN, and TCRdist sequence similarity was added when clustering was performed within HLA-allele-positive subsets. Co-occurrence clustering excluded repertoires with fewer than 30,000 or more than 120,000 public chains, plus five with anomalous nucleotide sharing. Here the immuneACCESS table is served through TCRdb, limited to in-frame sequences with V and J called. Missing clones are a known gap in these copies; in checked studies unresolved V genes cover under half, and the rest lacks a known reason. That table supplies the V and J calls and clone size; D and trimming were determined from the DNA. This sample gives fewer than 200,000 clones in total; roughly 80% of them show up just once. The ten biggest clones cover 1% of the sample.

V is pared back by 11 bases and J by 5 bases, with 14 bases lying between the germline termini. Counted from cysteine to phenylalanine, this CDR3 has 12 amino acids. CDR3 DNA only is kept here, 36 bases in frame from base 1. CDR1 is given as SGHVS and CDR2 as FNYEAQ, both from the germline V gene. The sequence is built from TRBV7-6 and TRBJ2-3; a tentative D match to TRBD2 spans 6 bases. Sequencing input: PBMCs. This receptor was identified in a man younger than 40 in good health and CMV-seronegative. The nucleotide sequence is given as TGTGCCTCGGGGGACTTCCGAGATACGCAGTATTTT. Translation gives CASGDFRDTQYF.